This record covers a single TCR beta chain. Its recognized antigen is unknown. Base qualities are not at hand, and no much larger clone is one base apart. Systemically healthy Caucasian individuals from Russia, some 36 in total and aged about 6 to 90 years, were included as donors. Each donor gave about 9.7 milliliters of peripheral blood, drawn into EDTA-treated Vacutainer tubes. Ficoll-Paque density-gradient centrifugation was used to isolate PBMCs, with at least 6.5 million per sample. Total RNA, at least 6 micrograms per sample, was extracted from PBMCs with Trizol reagent. For every donor, an aliquot of PBMCs went through flow cytometry to measure the percentages of naive CD45RAhigh/CD27high T cells. This specimen comes from a study of blood T cells in healthy people across ages (dated by TCRdb to about 2015). Study-wide context: In model experiments, template switching captured roughly one uniquely barcoded TCR beta cDNA molecule for every two T cells. Using deep sequencing normalized with unique cDNA molecular identifiers, the study measured how TCR beta repertoire diversity changes with age. The donors were divided into four age groups: young (average approximately 15 years), middle-aged (approximately 39), aged (approximately 64) and long-lived (about 79). To avoid experimental bias, donors of different ages were randomly spread across the sequencing lanes. For two donors (one aged 18 to 30 and one aged 80 or older), the study analyzed two additional independent replicas of 1 million unique cDNA reads from the same blood draw.

The CDR3, from cysteine to phenylalanine, totals 13 residues. Only CDR3 DNA remains: 39 bases, in frame from the first base. Germline trimming amounts to 7 bases on V and 4 bases on J, with 6 as the count of junction bases outside the gene matches. CDR1 and CDR2, looked up from the germline V gene, are SGHVS and FQNEAQ. Libraries came from 5' RACE. Sequencer: Illumina HiSeq 2500. The second PCR ran for about 6 to 12 cycles and used a J-beta primer mix along with a sample-barcoded 5' primer. A unique molecular identifier was introduced onto each TCR beta cDNA molecule by a template-switch 5' adaptor carrying 12 random nucleotides. Each sample yielded at least 3 million CDR3-containing paired-end reads. The Mint cDNA synthesis kit, primed by a TRBC-specific oligonucleotide, was used to synthesize first-strand cDNA from all RNA. Following uracil-DNA glycosylase treatment, all cDNA underwent a first 18-cycle PCR with the universal primers M1SS and BC2_uni_R. The study's own analysis went as follows. Normalization of each sample was performed by random selection of 1 million high-quality reads, each carrying a distinct molecular identifier. Reads sharing molecular identifiers were discarded rather than binned into consensus sequences. MiTCR, with a Q25 quality threshold and the strictest error-elimination algorithm, was used for CDR3 identification, clonotype clustering and error correction. A nonparametric unseen species model with Euler transformation was used to estimate a lower bound on total TCR beta diversity. TCRdb reworked the public reads: Q25 trimming with fastp, MiXCR clone assembly, productive beta chains retained. Every CDR3 protein is listed once, alongside the most common genes and DNA of its rows. Here the V and J calls rest on TCRdb's processing, not on the authors' analysis. This sample holds about 690,000 distinct CDR3 sequences; over 40% were observed only once. About 32% of the sample belongs to the ten largest clones.

Study-wide findings and limitations: Estimates of total diversity based on one million sequenced T cells were regarded as lower bounds and as underestimates. Compared with the aged group, more naive CD4+ T cells, fewer expanded clones and increased TCR diversity were shown by the long-lived group, suggesting age selection. Since profiling was done on bulk unsorted PBMCs, naive and antigen-experienced compartments could not be conclusively compared. There was a strong correlation between observed TCR beta diversity and the percentage of naive T cells measured by flow cytometry. As age increased, observed TCR beta diversity per million T cells dropped in a roughly linear way, and a significant reduction was already evident by age roughly 36. Because the CMV infection status of the donors was unknown, age-related changes in expanded clonotypes may potentially have been confounded.

This receptor was identified in an elderly man in good health. Specimen: blood. The rearrangement combines TRBV7-8 with TRBJ2-7; 8 central nucleotides agree with TRBD2. The nucleotides read TGTGCCAGCAACCGGGGGGGAGAATACGAGCAGTACTTC. Its translation reads: CASNRGGEYEQYF.